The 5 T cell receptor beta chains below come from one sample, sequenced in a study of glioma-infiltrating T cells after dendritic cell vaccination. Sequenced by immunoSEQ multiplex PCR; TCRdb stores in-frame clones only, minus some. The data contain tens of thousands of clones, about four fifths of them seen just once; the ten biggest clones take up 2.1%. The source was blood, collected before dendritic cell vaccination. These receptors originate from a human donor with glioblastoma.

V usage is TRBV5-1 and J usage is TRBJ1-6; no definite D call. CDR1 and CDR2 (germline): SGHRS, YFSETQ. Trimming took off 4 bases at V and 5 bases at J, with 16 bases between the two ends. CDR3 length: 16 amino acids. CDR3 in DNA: TGCGCCAGCAGCCCGAACACCGCGCGGAATAATTCACCCCTCCACTTT. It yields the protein CASSPNTARNNSPLHF. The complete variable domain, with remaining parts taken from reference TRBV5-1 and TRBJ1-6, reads KAGVTQTPRYLIKTRGQQVTLSCSPISGHRSVSWYQQTPGQGLQFLFEYFSETQRNKGNFPGRFSGRQFSNSRSEMNVSTLELGDSALYLCASSPNTARNNSPLHFGNGTRLTVT.

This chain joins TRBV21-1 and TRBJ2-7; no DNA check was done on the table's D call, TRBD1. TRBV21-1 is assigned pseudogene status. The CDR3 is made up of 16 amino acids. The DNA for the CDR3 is TGTGCCAGCAGCAAAGAGCAGGGGGCGCCGGTGGGTGAGCAGTACGTC. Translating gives CASSKEQGAPVGEQYV.

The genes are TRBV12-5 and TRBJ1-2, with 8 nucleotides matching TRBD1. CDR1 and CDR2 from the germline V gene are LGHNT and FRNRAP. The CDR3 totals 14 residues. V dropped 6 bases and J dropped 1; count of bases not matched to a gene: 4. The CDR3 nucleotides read TGTGCTAGTGGGGGTGGACAGGGTAACTATGGCTACACCTTC. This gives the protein CASGGGQGNYGYTF.

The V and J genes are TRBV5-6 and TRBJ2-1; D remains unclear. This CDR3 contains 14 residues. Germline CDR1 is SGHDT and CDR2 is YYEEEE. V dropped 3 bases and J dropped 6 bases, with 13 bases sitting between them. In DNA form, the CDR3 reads TGTGCCAGCAGCTCTACGACACGCACCAATGAGCAGTTCTTC. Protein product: CASSSTTRTNEQFF.

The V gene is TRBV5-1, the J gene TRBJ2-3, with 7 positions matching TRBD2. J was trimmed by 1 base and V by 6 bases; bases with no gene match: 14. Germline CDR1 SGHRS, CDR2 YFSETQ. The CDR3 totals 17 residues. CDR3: CASTPTAGVWGTDTQYF. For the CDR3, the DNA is TGCGCCAGCACTCCGACCGCGGGAGTGTGGGGCACAGATACGCAGTATTTT.